The clone carrying this T cell receptor (beta chain) has a count of ten or more. RNA transcripts served as the template for amplifying TCR beta CDR3 regions. HTBI primers were employed in a first-round RT-PCR of the TCR CDR3. TCRdb called the multiplex PCR reads again in MiXCR, with one record for every CDR3 protein. The data contain around 300,000 distinct CDR3 sequences, around 13% of them singletons. The record originates from a study of T cells in Graves' hyperthyroidism and ophthalmopathy. Specimen: blood. The TCR originated in a woman aged 35 to 49 with Graves' ophthalmopathy.

CDR3 coding DNA: TGTGCCACCAGCAGAGACCCTAGCGGGACTCTCCTCAATGAGCAGTTCTTC. The encoded protein is CATSRDPSGTLLNEQFF. The chain carries TRBV15 and TRBJ2-1; 9 nucleotides line up with TRBD2. CDR3 size: 17 residues. The germline V gene has CDR1 LNHNV and CDR2 YYDKDF (reference sequence). V trimming: 0 bases; J trimming: 6 bases; junction bases outside the gene matches: 9.